Sequencing of this TCR beta chain was carried out in a study of T cells in Graves' hyperthyroidism and ophthalmopathy. Regarding the study as a whole: Ophthalmopathy, which appeared later, was predicted by the model a median 6.5 months before onset.

This clonotype came up a few times. Its specificity is not known. Lactation, pregnancy, other autoimmune disease or uncontrolled infection led to exclusion of patients. The CDR3 totals 16 residues. CDR1 and CDR2 (germline): DFQATT, SNEGSKA (reference sequence). V was pared by 1 base and J by 2 bases, with 10 bases of the junction left unmatched. Amplification of TCR beta CDR3 regions used RNA as the template. When the TCR CDR3 underwent first-round RT-PCR, the HTBI primer set was used. TCRdb reprocessed the multiplex PCR reads with MiXCR, giving one entry per CDR3 protein. This sample has about 700,000 distinct CDR3 sequences, with over 40% found just once.

The chain joins TRBV20-1 to TRBJ2-7, with TRBD2 matching over 8 bases. Sequenced sample: peripheral blood or thyroid tissue (not recorded which). This TCR was recovered from an adult man with Graves' disease, either hyperthyroidism or ophthalmopathy (not recorded which). Written as DNA, the CDR3 is TGCAGTGCTAGAGGGGAACTAGCCGGGAGGGCCTACGAGCAGTACTTC. It is translated as CSARGELAGRAYEQYF.